This T cell receptor (beta chain) was documented in a study of shared clonotypes between healthy human individuals (dated by TCRdb to about 2020). Study-level background: The cohort comprised a couple of women and three men aged 18 to 49 years. For each donor, three plates each were used for CD4 naive and CD4 memory, two plates were used for CD8 naive, and one plate was used for CD8 memory. Between about 0.85 and 9.5 billion PBMCs per donor were obtained by leukapheresis. To estimate repertoire size and how much clonotypes are shared between individuals, the study performed deep sequencing of blood TCR repertoires from roughly five healthy adults. To increase sequencing depth and limit assay-specific biases, TCR repertoire library preparation and sequencing were carried out by different laboratories using diverse techniques.

Broader findings and caveats from the paper: Naive subsets generally had larger estimated clonotype richness than memory subsets did. Pairwise subsampling led to the expectation that sequencing depth would affect the degree of clonotype sharing among donors. Around 5.4% of naive CD4, 3.5% of naive CD8, approximately 2.2% of memory CD4, and roughly 0.4% of memory CD8 clonotypes were shared across a few donors. The genetic and exposure-history diversity represented was limited by the small number of donors. Compared with non-shared clonotypes, clonotypes shared by all four sorted-subset donors had higher generation probabilities. Rarefaction of sorted-subset datasets indicated incomplete sequencing despite the large sequencing depth. Sampling was restricted to blood, and TCR repertoires in tissue are likely to differ from TCR repertoires in blood.

With regard to this clone: Its specific antigen is unknown. No per-base quality is available; no much larger clone lies one base away.

CD8 naive samples were CD45RO-negative cells positively selected for CCR7, giving a CD45RA+CCR7+ population that excluded TemRA cells. The donors were healthy, HIV-negative adults with no recently reported acute infections or vaccinations. Every donor was a Caucasian adult living in Nashville, Tennessee, USA. After blood collection by leukapheresis, PBMCs were isolated using Ficoll-Histopaque density gradient centrifugation and then cryopreserved in the vapor phase of liquid nitrogen. Analytical flow cytometry was used to check the purity and quantity of every magnetically sorted T cell population. Genomic DNA was isolated from every sorted fraction and measured by UV absorbance on a Nanodrop 2000c. TCR CDR3 regions were amplified from genomic DNA by multiplex PCR using the deep immunoSEQ assay. Extracted genomic DNA from each cell subset was spread evenly across all wells of several immunoSEQ 96-well plates, with each plate serving as a replicate. Each replicate PCR for sorted subsets received about 210 ng genomic DNA, equal to about 30,000 T cell genomes. Purified libraries were quantified with a Qubit 3.0 fluorometer, sized on a Bioanalyzer 2100, and re-quantified with the KAPA Library Quantification kit. Every immunoSEQ 96-well plate was sequenced on a dedicated single-read 150-cycle Illumina NextSeq 550 flow cell. Processing in the source paper ran as follows. Because the immunoSEQ output held only junctional sequences and lacked quality scores, the filtering could not match the filtering applied to full-length reads. Sequences were annotated with PyIR, a Python wrapper for IgBLAST v1.9, using IMGT germline references to assign V/J genes and CDR3. Reads were filtered out if the reads had weak V/J assignments (E-value above 1e-6), no CDR3, stop codons, out-of-frame junctions, or ambiguous translated residues. V3J clonotypes were defined as sequences sharing the same inferred V gene, J gene, and CDR3 amino acid sequence. Percentage overlap between repertoires was calculated by dividing the number of shared unique clonotypes by the size of the smaller repertoire. Richness of each repertoire was evaluated using RTK rarefaction, the Chao1 estimator, and Recon v2.1 estimates of unobserved clonotypes. Generation probabilities were computed with OLGA for all TCRbeta clonotypes obtained by the gDNA method from a few donors. TCRdb retrieved this table from immuneACCESS and kept in-frame rearrangements only. Not all clones are present; in checked studies, unresolved V genes account for under half, and no reason is known for the remainder. V, J and clone size were drawn from that table, and D and trimming were deduced from the DNA. This sample lists about 2 million clones; approximately 94% were detected once. The ten largest clones add up to 0.95% to 1.5% of the sample.

Trimming removed 5 bases from V and 0 bases from J, leaving 13 bases between the germline ends. From cysteine to phenylalanine, the CDR3 is 16 amino acids long. CDR3 DNA only is kept here, 48 bases in frame from base 1. The origin of this receptor is a man younger than 35 in good health. The sequenced material came from naive CD8+ T cells sorted from blood. What the cell subset or site label conveys for this sample: CD45RA+CCR7+. The chain uses TRBV23-1 and TRBJ1-4, with no confident D gene call. TRBV23-1 is sorted into the ORF group, with uncertain function. CDR3 protein: CASSGRTGPTNEKLFF. The base sequence is TGCGCCAGCAGTGGAAGAACCGGGCCAACTAATGAAAAACTGTTTTTT.